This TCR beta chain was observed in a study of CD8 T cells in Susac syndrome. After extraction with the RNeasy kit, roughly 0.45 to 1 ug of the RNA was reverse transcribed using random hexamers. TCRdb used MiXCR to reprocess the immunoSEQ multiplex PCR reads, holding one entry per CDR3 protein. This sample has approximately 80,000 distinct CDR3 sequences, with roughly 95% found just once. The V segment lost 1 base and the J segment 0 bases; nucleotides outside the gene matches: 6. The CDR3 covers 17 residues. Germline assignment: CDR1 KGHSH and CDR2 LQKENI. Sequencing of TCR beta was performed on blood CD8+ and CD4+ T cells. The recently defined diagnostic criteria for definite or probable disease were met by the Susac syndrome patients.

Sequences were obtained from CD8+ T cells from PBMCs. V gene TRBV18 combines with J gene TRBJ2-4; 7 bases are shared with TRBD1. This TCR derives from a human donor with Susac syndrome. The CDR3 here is CASSPRDRALAKNIQYF. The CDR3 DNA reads TGTGCCAGCTCACCACGAGACAGGGCGCTAGCCAAAAACATTCAGTACTTC.